This T cell receptor (beta chain) was captured in a study of T cells of healthy individuals. There are many counts of this clonotype. The length of the CDR3 is 12 residues. Trimming left V 2 bases short and J 3 bases short, with 1 base between. Germline V gives CDR1 LGHDT, CDR2 YNNKEL (reference sequence). TCRdb reprocessed the 5' RACE reads via MiXCR and lists one record per CDR3 protein. The top ten clones hold more than 5.5% of a sample with 95,000 to 100,000 distinct CDR3 sequences, approximately 18% of them seen once. The sequence was collected from a human donor in good health. The chain combines TRBV3-1 with TRBJ2-2, with no clear D. The CDR3 sequence is CASSQYTGELFF. For the CDR3, the DNA is TGTGCCAGCAGCCAATACACCGGGGAGCTGTTTTTT.